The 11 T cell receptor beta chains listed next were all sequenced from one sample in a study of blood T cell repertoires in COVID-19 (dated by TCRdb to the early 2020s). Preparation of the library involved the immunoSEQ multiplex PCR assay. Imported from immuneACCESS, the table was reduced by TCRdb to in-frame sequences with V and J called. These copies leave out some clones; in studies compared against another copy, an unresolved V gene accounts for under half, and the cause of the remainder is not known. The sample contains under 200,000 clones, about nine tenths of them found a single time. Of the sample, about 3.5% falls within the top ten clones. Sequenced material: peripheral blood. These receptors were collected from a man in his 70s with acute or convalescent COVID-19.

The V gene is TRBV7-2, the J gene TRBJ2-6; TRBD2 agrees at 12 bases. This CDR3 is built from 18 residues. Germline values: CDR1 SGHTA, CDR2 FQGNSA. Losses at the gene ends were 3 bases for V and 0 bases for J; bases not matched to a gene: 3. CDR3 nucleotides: TGTGCCAGCAGCTTGGGACTAGCGGGCCCCTCTGGGGCCAACGTCCTGACTTTC. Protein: CASSLGLAGPSGANVLTF.

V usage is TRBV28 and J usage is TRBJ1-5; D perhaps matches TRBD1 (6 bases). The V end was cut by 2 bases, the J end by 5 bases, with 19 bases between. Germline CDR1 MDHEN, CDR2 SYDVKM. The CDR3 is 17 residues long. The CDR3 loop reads CASSLPWAGTQDQPQHF. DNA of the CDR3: TGTGCCAGCAGTTTACCATGGGCCGGGACACAAGATCAGCCCCAGCATTTT.

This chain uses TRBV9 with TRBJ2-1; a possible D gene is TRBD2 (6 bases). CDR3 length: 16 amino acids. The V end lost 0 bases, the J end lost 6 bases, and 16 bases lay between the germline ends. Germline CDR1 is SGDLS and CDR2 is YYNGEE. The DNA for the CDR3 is TGTGCCAGCAGCGTAGGGGGTAGTGGGACTGTCAATGAGCAGTTCTTC. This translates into CASSVGGSGTVNEQFF.

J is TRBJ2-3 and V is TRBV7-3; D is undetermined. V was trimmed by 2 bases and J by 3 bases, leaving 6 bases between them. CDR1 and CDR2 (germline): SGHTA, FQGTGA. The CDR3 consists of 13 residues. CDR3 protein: CASSLEFTDTQYF. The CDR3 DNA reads TGTGCCAGCAGCTTAGAGTTTACAGATACGCAGTATTTT.

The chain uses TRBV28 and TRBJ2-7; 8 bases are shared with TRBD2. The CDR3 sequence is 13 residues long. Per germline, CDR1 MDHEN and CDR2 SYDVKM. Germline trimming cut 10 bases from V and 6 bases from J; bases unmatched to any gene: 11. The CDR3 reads CATLLRGGPEQYF. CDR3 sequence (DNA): TGTGCCACCCTTCTCCGGGGGGGCCCCGAGCAGTACTTC.

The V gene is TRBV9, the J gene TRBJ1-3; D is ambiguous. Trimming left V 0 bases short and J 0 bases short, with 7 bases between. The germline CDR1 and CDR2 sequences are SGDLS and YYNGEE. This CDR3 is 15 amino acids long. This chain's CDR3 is CASSVGSFSGNTIYF. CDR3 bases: TGTGCCAGCAGCGTAGGGAGCTTCTCTGGAAACACCATATATTTT. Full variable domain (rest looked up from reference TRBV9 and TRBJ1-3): DSGVTQTPKHLITATGQRVTLRCSPRSGDLSVYWYQQSLDQGLQFLIQYYNGEERAKGNILERFSAQQFPDLHSELNLSSLELGDSALYFCASSVGSFSGNTIYFGEGSWLTVV.

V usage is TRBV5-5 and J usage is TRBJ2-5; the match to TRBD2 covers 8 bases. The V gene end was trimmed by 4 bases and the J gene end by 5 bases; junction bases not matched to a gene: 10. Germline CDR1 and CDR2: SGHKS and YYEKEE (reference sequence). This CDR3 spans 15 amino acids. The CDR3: CASSLTRLAPETQYF. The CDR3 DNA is TGTGCCAGCAGCCTCACCCGACTAGCGCCGGAGACCCAGTACTTC.

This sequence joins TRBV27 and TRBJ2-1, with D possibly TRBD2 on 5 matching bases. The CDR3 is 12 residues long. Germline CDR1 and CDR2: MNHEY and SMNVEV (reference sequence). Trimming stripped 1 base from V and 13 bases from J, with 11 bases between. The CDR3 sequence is CASSLYGRTQFF. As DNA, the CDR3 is TGTGCCAGCAGTTTATACGGCAGGACTCAGTTCTTC.

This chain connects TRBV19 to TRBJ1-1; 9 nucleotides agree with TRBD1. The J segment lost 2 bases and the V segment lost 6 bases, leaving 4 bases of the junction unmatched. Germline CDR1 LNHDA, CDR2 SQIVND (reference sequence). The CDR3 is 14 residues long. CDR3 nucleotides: TGTGCCAGTAGCCTACAGGGGGCAAACACTGAAGCTTTCTTT. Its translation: CASSLQGANTEAFF. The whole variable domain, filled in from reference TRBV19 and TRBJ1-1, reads DGGITQSPKYLFRKEGQNVTLSCEQNLNHDAMYWYRQDPGQGLRLIYYSQIVNDFQKGDIAEGYSVSREKKESFPLTVTSAQKNPTAFYLCASSLQGANTEAFFGQGTRLTVV.

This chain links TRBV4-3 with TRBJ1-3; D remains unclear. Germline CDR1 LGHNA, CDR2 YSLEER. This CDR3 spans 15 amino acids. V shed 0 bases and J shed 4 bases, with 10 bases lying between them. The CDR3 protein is CASSQDRGSGNTIYF. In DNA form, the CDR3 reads TGCGCCAGCAGCCAAGATCGCGGGAGCGGAAACACCATATATTTT.

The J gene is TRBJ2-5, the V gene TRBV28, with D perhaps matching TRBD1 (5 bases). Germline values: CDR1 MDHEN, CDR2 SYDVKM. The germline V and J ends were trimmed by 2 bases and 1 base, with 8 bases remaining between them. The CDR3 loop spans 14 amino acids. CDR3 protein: CASSLPTAQETQYF. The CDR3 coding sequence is TGTGCCAGCAGTTTACCGACAGCCCAAGAGACCCAGTACTTC. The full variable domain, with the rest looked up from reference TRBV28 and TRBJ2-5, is DVKVTQSSRYLVKRTGEKVFLECVQDMDHENMFWYRQDPGLGLRLIYFSYDVKMKEKGDIPEGYSVSREKKERFSLILESASTNQTSMYLCASSLPTAQETQYFGPGTRLLVL.